Each of the 9 T cell receptor beta chains below was sequenced from the same sample in a study of blood T cell repertoires in COVID-19. Assay used: immunoSEQ multiplex PCR; TCRdb lists only in-frame clones, some missing. The data contain some 310,000 clones, around 86% of them singletons. The specimen was peripheral blood. These receptors came from a man between 45 and 60 years old with active or convalescent COVID-19.

The chain carries TRBV18 and TRBJ1-1; no reliable D call. Germline V gene data show CDR1 as KGHSH and CDR2 as LQKENI. Trimming took off 10 bases at V and 5 bases at J, with 17 bases between the two ends. CDR3 length: 13 residues. The CDR3 region has the DNA TGTGCCACCACGCCCGGGTGGGAGACTGAAGCTTTCTTT. It yields the protein CATTPGWETEAFF.

Here the CDR3 reads CASSLTGESPSGNTIYF. Written as DNA, the CDR3 is TGTGCCAGCAGCTTAACAGGCGAATCCCCCTCTGGAAACACCATATATTTT. The rearrangement joins TRBV7-9 to TRBJ1-3; TRBD1 might be the D (5 bases). The germline gives CDR1 SEHNR, CDR2 FQNEAQ (reference sequence). The CDR3 length is 17 residues. V was pared by 2 bases and J by 0 bases, with 14 bases between.

This chain links TRBV6-6 with TRBJ1-5, with 10 bases lining up with TRBD1. Germline CDR1 is MNHNY and CDR2 is SVGAGI (reference sequence). The J segment lost 4 bases and the V segment lost 3 bases, leaving 3 bases of the junction unmatched. CDR3 length equals 15 residues. The CDR3, as DNA: TGTGCCAGCAGTTATGGACAGGGGGGTAATCAGCCCCAGCATTTT. It is translated as CASSYGQGGNQPQHF.

The genes are TRBV5-1 and TRBJ2-2; 7 bases line up with TRBD1. V lost 7 bases and J lost 0; bases outside the gene matches: 3. The CDR3 spans 14 residues. Germline CDR1 is SGHRS and CDR2 is YFSETQ. This CDR3 reads CASYRGSNTGELFF. CDR3 coding DNA: TGCGCCAGCTACAGGGGATCGAACACCGGGGAGCTGTTTTTT.

J is TRBJ1-2 and V is TRBV10-1; TRBD1 matches at 9 bases. Germline lookup yields CDR1 WNHNN and CDR2 SYGVQD (reference sequence). The trim removed 9 bases at V and 4 bases at J, leaving 6 bases unmatched. The CDR3 loop spans 13 amino acids. The CDR3 region is CASIDRGSYGYTF. DNA for the CDR3: TGCGCCAGTATCGACAGGGGGAGCTATGGCTACACCTTC.

This rearrangement joins TRBV5-1 to TRBJ1-2; TRBD1 matches at 8 bases. This CDR3 has 15 residues. Germline CDR1 is SGHRS and CDR2 is YFSETQ. V dropped 4 bases and J dropped 4; count of bases not matched to a gene: 9. CDR3 sequence reads: CASSPGQGQGYGYTF. The CDR3 nucleotides are TGCGCCAGCAGCCCCGGACAGGGACAAGGCTATGGCTACACCTTC.

The CDR3 DNA follows: TGTGCCAGCCCCGCTCGGGACAGGGTCACAGATACGCAGTATTTT. Translated, it gives CASPARDRVTDTQYF. This chain links TRBV21-1 with TRBJ2-3; TRBD1 is taken as the D call from the table, unchecked against the DNA. TRBV21-1 is marked as a pseudogene. The CDR3 loop spans 15 amino acids.

This chain links TRBV7-2 with TRBJ2-1, with TRBD2 matching over 11 bases. V was pared by 3 bases and J by 8 bases, with 3 bases of the junction left unmatched. Germline V gene lookup returns CDR1 SGHTA and CDR2 FQGNSA. The CDR3 runs 14 residues. As DNA, the CDR3 is TGTGCCAGCAGCTTTAGCGGGGGGGACCATGAGCAGTTCTTC. Residues: CASSFSGGDHEQFF.

This clone appeared once. The chain combines TRBV24-1 with TRBJ2-1, with D perhaps TRBD2 (5 bases). CDR1 is KGHDR and CDR2 is SFDVKD in the germline V gene. V was pared by 0 bases and J by 0 bases, with 23 bases between. The CDR3 loop spans 21 amino acids. CDR3 nucleotide sequence: TGTGCCACCAGTGATTTGGGCCTCAGTGGGCGAGGGCCTTCCTCCTACAATGAGCAGTTCTTC. Amino acids: CATSDLGLSGRGPSSYNEQFF.